The T cell receptor (beta chain) under discussion was sequenced for a study of a mutant IDH1 vaccine in newly diagnosed glioma (TCRdb year 2021). In terms of the full investigation: Patients received eight vaccinations in weeks 1, 3, 5, 7, 11, 15, 19 and 23, corresponding to visits V03 through V10. Vaccination was initiated 4-6 weeks after radiotherapy alone, or concurrently with temozolomide cycles in the chemotherapy-containing groups. Before enrollment, patients had received standard therapy of radiotherapy alone, temozolomide alone, or radiochemotherapy with temozolomide; most received the combination. Six visits were used for peripheral blood collection: V03 (baseline), V05, V07, V10, V12 and V13. Of the 30 to 35 treated patients, 62.5% were male and about 40% were female, and a mean age of approximately 40 years was recorded. For exploratory analyses, about 25 treated patients had longitudinal TCRB deep sequencing done wherever samples were available. Summary of the overall study and its limitations: Across multiple MHC alleles, vaccine-induced immune responses were seen in approximately 93% of patients. Changes in the top peripheral T cell clonotypes picked up by TCRB sequencing did not appear to be linked to pseudoprogression. PBMC samples for TCRB deep sequencing were selected based on availability. The authors noted that analyses of patient blood samples could not be reproduced because of sample limitations.

Library construction relied on the immunoSEQ multiplex PCR assay. Following the manufacturer's protocol, the hsTCRB Kit was used to amplify rearranged TCR beta chain sequences. An Illumina MiSeq was used to sequence the TCRB libraries. The study's processing was this. Demultiplexing, trimming and gene mapping were performed with the kit vendor's proprietary platform. TCRdb took over this immuneACCESS table, retaining in-frame rearrangements with V and J assigned. Such tables are incomplete; in checked studies, under half of the missing clones stem from an unresolved V gene, and the remainder is unexplained. Clone size and V and J calls were adopted from that table, with D and trimming inferred from the DNA. In this sample the table shows around 120,000 clones, around four fifths of which occur a single time. Under 7% of the sample comes from the top ten. Note on this clone: There is no known antigen for this receptor. Within one base of it there is no much larger clone, and no base qualities were kept.

V is pruned by 0 bases and J by 6 bases, leaving 3 bases of the junction without a gene match. The CDR3 has 15 amino acids, counting the end cysteine and phenylalanine. The only DNA kept is the CDR3, 45 bases in frame from the first base. Taken from the germline V gene, the CDR1 and CDR2 loops are SGHTA and FQGNSA. The sample's time point label, in plain terms: week 11, during vaccination. Each vaccine dose was 300 ug of a 20-mer mutant IDH1 peptide in Montanide, given subcutaneously with topical imiquimod. Donors had newly diagnosed WHO grade 3 or 4 IDH1-mutant astrocytomas with loss of nuclear ATRX. The samples were drawn from NOA16, a multicentre, single-arm, open-label phase I trial in Germany that tested a mutant IDH1 peptide vaccine in humans for the first time. The DNeasy Blood and Tissue Kit was used to extract genomic DNA from EDTA blood for TCRB sequencing.

The sequence was obtained from a man in his forties with glioma. This specimen consisted of PBMCs, obtained from a glioma patient whose treatment included an IDH1 peptide vaccine. Rearrangement joined TRBV7-2 to TRBJ2-2; 8 junctional bases match TRBD1. The base sequence is TGTGCCAGCAGCTTAGCTACAGGGGGGCCCGGGGAGCTGTTTTTT. Its protein reads: CASSLATGGPGELFF.